This note documents a single T cell receptor beta chain sequence. What antigen it recognizes has not been identified. No quality values exist for individual bases; no much larger clone is one base distant. The data derive from a study of blood T cell repertoires in COVID-19 (dated by TCRdb to about 2020). Context from the whole study: The collaborator samples originated in the United States, Italy and Spain and spanned the acute and convalescent phases of COVID-19. The samples were drawn from two sources: the first 160 participants of the ongoing ImmuneRACE study, and 1,000 to 1,500 subjects contributed by 6 global collaborators. Nearly every sample came with metadata listing a de-identified subject ID, COVID-19 status, age in years and sex. The prospective study material was composed of cDNA or gDNA derived from T cells, B-cell-depleted T cells, or PBMCs. HLA class I and class II types, where available, came from metadata supplied by the sample provider rather than from assay-based typing. The dataset comprised deeply sampled blood TCRbeta repertoires from subjects exposed to, actively infected with, or recovered from COVID-19. The repertoires were released in a freely available public database meant as a resource for research on the immune response to SARS-CoV-2. Results the study describes overall, beyond this receptor: Clinical and demographic metadata were provided uncurated, with the amount varying by source and participant.

TCRbeta CDR3 regions were amplified from genomic DNA by means of the immunoSEQ Assay, a bias-controlled multiplex PCR. Regarding the original processing steps: The number of nucleated cells in each sample was estimated from the amplification of reference gene primers within the assay. To quantify the absolute abundance of each unique TCRbeta CDR3 rearrangement, sequence reads were collapsed and filtered. For each sample, productive Simpson clonality was calculated as the square root of Simpson's diversity index across productive rearrangements. Imported from immuneACCESS, the table was reduced by TCRdb to in-frame sequences with V and J called. These copies leave out some clones; in studies compared against another copy, an unresolved V gene accounts for under half, and the cause of the remainder is not known. V and J calls and clone size are as listed in that table; D and trimming were resolved from the DNA. The sample has tens of thousands of clones on record, around 80% of them singletons. The ten largest clones represent approximately 28% of the sample.

Each collaborating institution followed its own protocols to collect whole blood in K2EDTA tubes. For TCRbeta analysis, collaborators shipped samples as frozen whole blood, isolated PBMCs, or DNA extracted from either of those sample types. The sequence derives from an elderly woman with acute or convalescent COVID-19. Sequencing input: peripheral blood.

The CDR3 is CASSLLSDSLTGELFF. The DNA is as follows: TGCGCCAGCAGCTTGCTGAGTGACAGCCTCACCGGGGAGCTGTTTTTT. This chain joins TRBV5-1 to TRBJ2-2; TRBD1 is a possible D gene, resting on 5 matching bases. Via the germline V gene, CDR1 is SGHRS and CDR2 YFSETQ. V sheds 1 base and J sheds 4 bases, leaving 14 bases between their ends. The CDR3 contains 16 residues, cysteine and phenylalanine counted. Just CDR3 DNA is preserved here, 48 bases in frame from base 1.